The 20 T cell receptor beta chains presented below share a single source sample, sequenced in a study of shared clonotypes between healthy human individuals. The table came from immunoSEQ multiplex PCR; TCRdb's copy has only in-frame clones and leaves some out. This repertoire shows about 1.4 million clones, approximately 97% found once; its top ten account for about 1.2%. Material: naive CD4+ T cells sorted from blood. Subset reported: CD45RA+ positively selected. These receptors were collected from a man aged 25 to 45 in good health.

The V call is TRBV28, the J call TRBJ1-5; no clear D. The germline V and J ends were trimmed by 7 bases and 9 bases, with 13 bases remaining between them. CDR3 length: 12 amino acids. CDR1 is MDHEN and CDR2 is SYDVKM in the germline V gene. CDR3 DNA sequence: TGTGCCAGCAACCCACCCCGGCGGCCCCAGCATTTT. Translating it yields CASNPPRRPQHF.

This clone was observed once. The rearrangement links TRBV5-8 to TRBJ1-1; D ambiguous. Trimming took 0 bases from V and 11 from J, leaving 8 bases between them. Looked up from germline, CDR1 is SGHTS and CDR2 is YDEGEE. The CDR3 is made up of 11 amino acids. The CDR3 is CASSLADWAFF. DNA of the CDR3: TGTGCCAGCAGCTTGGCGGATTGGGCTTTCTTT.

Written as DNA, the CDR3 is TGTGCCAGCAGCTTAGGCGGGACAGGGACCGGGGAGCTGTTTTTT. As protein: CASSLGGTGTGELFF. This chain connects TRBV7-2 to TRBJ2-2; 9 bases match TRBD1. CDR1 is SGHTA and CDR2 is FQGNSA in the germline V gene. This CDR3 has 15 residues. V gave up 1 base and J gave up 5 bases; unmatched junction bases: 2.

The V gene is TRBV7-2, the J gene TRBJ2-7, with D unresolved. This CDR3 contains 13 residues. Germline V gene sequence: CDR1 SGHTA, CDR2 FQGNSA. Trimming shortened V by 1 base and J by 5 bases, and 9 bases separated the two germline ends. CDR3 DNA sequence: TGTGCCAGCAGCTTAGGCCCGTTAAACGAGCAGTACTTC. Encoded protein: CASSLGPLNEQYF.

The CDR3 protein is CASSLRTGVGNTEAFF. Here the CDR3 DNA reads TGTGCCAGCAGTCTCCGGACAGGGGTCGGGAACACTGAAGCTTTCTTT. V usage is TRBV27 and J usage is TRBJ1-1, with TRBD1 matching 9 bases. Germline CDR1 reads MNHEY; CDR2 reads SMNVEV (reference sequence). The junction had 8 bases not matched to a gene; V was cut back by 5 bases and J by 1 base. CDR3 length: 16 residues.

The rearrangement uses TRBV7-9 and TRBJ2-6, with 7 positions matching TRBD1. This CDR3 has 18 residues. The trim removed 5 bases at V and 4 bases at J, leaving 14 bases unmatched. The V gene's germline CDR1 is SEHNR and CDR2 FQNEAQ (reference sequence). CDR3 DNA: TGTGCCAGCAGCCACCGGGACAGCCGATCTCTGGGGGCCAACGTCCTGACTTTC. Its translation is CASSHRDSRSLGANVLTF.

The chain uses TRBV5-5 and TRBJ2-7; possibly TRBD2 for D (6 bases). The CDR3 has 12 residues. CDR1 is SGHKS, CDR2 YYEKEE, per germline (reference sequence). Deletions cut 3 bases from V and 11 bases from J, with 15 bases between. The chain's CDR3 is CASSSQGGEKYF. CDR3 in DNA: TGTGCCAGCAGCTCGCAGGGAGGAGAAAAGTACTTC.

CDR3 sequence: CASSRGGTGELFF. The CDR3 coding sequence is TGTGCCAGCAGTAGAGGGGGGACCGGGGAGCTGTTTTTT. The J gene is TRBJ2-2, the V gene TRBV11-3; the D gene could be TRBD1 or TRBD2 (6 bases each). CDR3 size: 13 residues. Deletions cut 6 bases from V and 5 bases from J, with 10 bases between. The germline V gene has CDR1 SGHNT and CDR2 YENEEA.

The chain is built from TRBV15 and TRBJ1-5, with TRBD1 matching over 8 bases. Germline V gene data show CDR1 as LNHNV and CDR2 as YYDKDF (reference sequence). This CDR3 is built from 17 residues. V shed 5 bases and J 1 base; nucleotides not matched to a gene: 10. The CDR3 protein is CATSQTTGAISNQPQHF. The DNA for the CDR3 is TGTGCCACCAGCCAAACGACAGGGGCCATAAGCAATCAGCCCCAGCATTTT. The entire variable domain, with the rest obtained from reference TRBV15 and TRBJ1-5, is as follows: DAMVIQNPRYQVTQFGKPVTLSCSQTLNHNVMYWYQQKSSQAPKLLFHYYDKDFNNEADTPDNFQSRRPNTSFCFLDIRSPGLGDTAMYLCATSQTTGAISNQPQHFGDGTRLSIL.

This clone appeared a few times. The chain is built from TRBV7-9 and TRBJ1-2; TRBD1 might be the D (6 bases). The CDR3 consists of 15 residues. V lost 1 base and J lost 3, with 12 bases in between. CDR1 SEHNR and CDR2 FQNEAQ come from the germline V gene (reference sequence). Here the CDR3 reads CASSLGAGDDYGYTF. CDR3 bases: TGTGCCAGCAGCTTAGGAGCAGGGGACGACTATGGCTACACCTTC.

In DNA, the CDR3 is TGTGCCAGCAGCACGACAGGGGCCATCGTTGTTAGCTACACCTTC. This codes for CASSTTGAIVVSYTF. The V call is TRBV27, the J call TRBJ1-2, with TRBD1 matching 8 bases. The V segment lost 6 bases and the J segment 9 bases; nucleotides outside the gene matches: 15. This CDR3 region has 15 residues. Looked up from germline, CDR1 is MNHEY and CDR2 is SMNVEV (reference sequence).

This clone appeared once. V is TRBV19 and J is TRBJ2-7; 7 nucleotides agree with TRBD2. With 5 bases clipped from V and 7 bases from J, the junction kept 11 bases outside the gene matches. CDR3 length: 14 amino acids. Germline loops: CDR1 LNHDA, CDR2 SQIVND (reference sequence). DNA for the CDR3: TGTGCCAGTAGTGTAGGGCTAGCGGTTGGGGAGCAGTACTTC. Protein sequence: CASSVGLAVGEQYF.

The chain recombines TRBV6-6 with TRBJ2-7; 8 bases line up with TRBD1. V trimming: 5 bases; J trimming: 2 bases; junction bases outside the gene matches: 5. This CDR3 has 14 residues. From germline, CDR1 is MNHNY and CDR2 SVGAGI (reference sequence). CDR3 sequence reads: CASSNYRGTYEQYF. The DNA for the CDR3 is TGTGCCAGCAGTAACTACAGGGGGACCTACGAGCAGTACTTC.

The chain is built from TRBV2 and TRBJ2-3, with D perhaps being TRBD1 or TRBD2 (6 bases each). CDR3 size: 13 residues. The germline V gene encodes CDR1 SNHLY and CDR2 FYNNEI. In DNA, the CDR3 is TGTGCTAAGGGGGGCGAGGGGATAGATACGCAGTATTTT. Translating gives CAKGGEGIDTQYF.

In nucleotides, the CDR3 is TGCAGCGTTCGGACAGGGCTAGGGGAGACCCAGTACTTC. It translates to CSVRTGLGETQYF. The chain links TRBV29-1 to TRBJ2-5; 8 nucleotides agree with TRBD1. Unmatched junction bases numbered 7, after V lost 5 bases and J lost 5 bases. The germline CDR1 and CDR2 sequences are SQVTM and ANQGSEA. The CDR3 loop spans 13 amino acids.

V is TRBV2 and J is TRBJ2-2; D is unclear. Trimming shortened V by 8 bases and J by 1 base, and 14 bases separated the two germline ends. The V gene's germline CDR1 is SNHLY and CDR2 FYNNEI. The CDR3 is 15 residues long. CDR3 DNA: TGTGCCAGCCTCGCCGGGTCACGGAACACCGGGGAGCTGTTTTTT. Translation gives CASLAGSRNTGELFF.

This clone was seen more than once but under ten times. The gene calls are TRBV27 and TRBJ1-2; D remains ambiguous. The V gene's germline CDR1 is MNHEY and CDR2 SMNVEV (reference sequence). This CDR3 is built from 12 residues. Trimming removed 3 bases from V and 4 bases from J, with 6 bases in between. CDR3 nucleotides: TGTGCCAGCAGTTTCTCTGGCTATGGCTACACCTTC. Translation gives CASSFSGYGYTF.

V and J are TRBV4-3 and TRBJ2-2, with 8 bases lining up with TRBD2. Germline values: CDR1 LGHNA, CDR2 YSLEER. Trimming cost V 0 bases and J 5 bases; bases outside gene matches: 5. The CDR3 extends over 16 amino acids. CDR3 protein: CASSQEPAGVTGELFF. The DNA of the CDR3 is TGCGCCAGCAGCCAAGAGCCAGCGGGAGTTACCGGGGAGCTGTTTTTT.

The rearrangement joins TRBV4-1 to TRBJ2-1, with a possible D match to TRBD2 (7 bases). This CDR3 has 15 residues. The germline V gene encodes CDR1 MGHRA and CDR2 YSYEKL. V was clipped by 4 bases and J by 7 bases, with 17 bases between them. In DNA form, the CDR3 reads TGCGCCAGCAGCCCGAGGGGGGGAGTTCTGAATGAGCAGTTCTTC. Protein: CASSPRGGVLNEQFF.

Ten or more counts support this clone. V and J are TRBV19 and TRBJ2-7; D ambiguous. The germline CDR1 and CDR2 sequences are LNHDA and SQIVND (reference sequence). The CDR3 extends over 13 amino acids. Between the trimmed V and J ends, which lost 0 bases and 3 bases, there was a span of 6 bases. For the CDR3, the DNA is TGTGCCAGTAGTATAGAGGGGATCTACGAGCAGTACTTC. Translating it yields CASSIEGIYEQYF.